This entry lists 19 T cell receptor beta chains sequenced from one sample in a study of blood T cell repertoires in COVID-19. The table came from immunoSEQ multiplex PCR; TCRdb's copy has only in-frame clones and leaves some out. The data hold a few hundred thousand clones, with about 87% observed a single time. The material sequenced was PBMCs or T cells enriched from blood (not recorded which). These receptors were obtained from a woman aged 40 to 50 with acute COVID-19.

The sample holds a few counts of this clone. The V call is TRBV6-2 or TRBV6-3, the J call TRBJ1-4; 7 bases align to TRBD1. The length of the CDR3 is 17 residues. Unmatched junction bases numbered 11, after V lost 4 bases and J lost 3 bases. Germline V gives CDR1 MNHEY, CDR2 SVGEGT. CDR3 amino acids: CASSSRTGPMPNEKLFF. In DNA, the CDR3 is TGTGCCAGCAGTTCCCGGACAGGACCGATGCCTAATGAAAAACTGTTTTTT.

The rearrangement links TRBV2 to TRBJ2-1, with D unclear. The CDR3 extends over 13 amino acids. Germline V lookup: CDR1 SNHLY, CDR2 FYNNEI. V was shortened by 3 bases and J by 4 bases, with 7 bases between the two germline ends. CDR3 nucleotide sequence: TGTGCCAGCAGTGACAGGCCGTACAATGAGCAGTTCTTC. This gives the protein CASSDRPYNEQFF. The variable domain in full, with the rest retrieved from reference TRBV2 and TRBJ2-1, is EPEVTQTPSHQVTQMGQEVILRCVPISNHLYFYWYRQILGQKVEFLVSFYNNEISEKSEIFDDQFSVERPDGSNFTLKIRSTKLEDSAMYFCASSDRPYNEQFFGPGTRLTVL.

The genes are TRBV5-6 and TRBJ1-4; a possible D gene is TRBD1 (5 bases). The CDR3 sequence is 15 residues long. Between the trimmed V and J ends, which lost 4 bases and 10 bases, there was a span of 20 bases. Germline lookup yields CDR1 SGHDT and CDR2 YYEEEE. CDR3 loop: CASSRTQGGFGKLFF. CDR3 bases: TGTGCCAGCAGCCGTACGCAGGGAGGATTCGGAAAACTGTTTTTT.

J is TRBJ2-5 and V is TRBV4-1, with 8 nucleotides matching TRBD2. The CDR3 consists of 18 residues. V shed 0 bases and J 3 bases; nucleotides not matched to a gene: 12. Germline CDR1 is MGHRA and CDR2 is YSYEKL. The chain's CDR3 is CASSQERIGGGPKETQYF. The DNA for the CDR3 is TGCGCCAGCAGCCAAGAACGGATCGGCGGGGGGCCTAAAGAGACCCAGTACTTC.

The chain links TRBV29-1 to TRBJ2-7, with D tentatively TRBD1 (5 bases). The CDR3 is 15 amino acids. Looked up from germline, CDR1 is SQVTM and CDR2 is ANQGSEA. The germline V and J ends were trimmed by 5 bases and 5 bases, with 22 bases remaining between them. In nucleotides, the CDR3 is TGCAGCGTTATAGGGGTCACGTTGAATTTCGACGAGCAGTACTTC. Protein product: CSVIGVTLNFDEQYF.

The chain recombines TRBV18 with TRBJ2-5; 9 bases line up with TRBD2. V shed 2 bases and J 0 bases; nucleotides not matched to a gene: 1. The germline gives CDR1 KGHSH, CDR2 LQKENI. The CDR3 totals 15 residues. The CDR3 loop is CASSPAGGYQETQYF. The DNA for the CDR3 is TGTGCCAGCTCACCAGCGGGGGGGTACCAAGAGACCCAGTACTTC.

The chain couples TRBV10-1 to TRBJ2-3; D might be TRBD2 (5 bases). The germline V and J ends were trimmed by 0 bases and 0 bases, with 7 bases remaining between them. The germline V gene encodes CDR1 WNHNN and CDR2 SYGVQD (reference sequence). The length of the CDR3 is 15 residues. CDR3 coding DNA: TGCGCCAGCAGTGAGTCGCGGACTAGCACAGATACGCAGTATTTT. Translating it yields CASSESRTSTDTQYF.

The V call is TRBV7-8, the J call TRBJ2-7; D remains ambiguous. CDR1 and CDR2 (germline): SGHVS, FQNEAQ. Trimming pared 5 bases from V and 3 bases from J, leaving 5 bases between. CDR3 length: 11 amino acids. The CDR3 sequence is CASSPHYEQYF. CDR3 nucleotide sequence: TGTGCCAGCAGCCCCCACTACGAGCAGTACTTC.

This clone has just one count. The chain recombines TRBV19 with TRBJ1-6; D may be TRBD1 (5 bases). V gave up 7 bases and J gave up 5 bases, with 12 bases separating them. This CDR3 region has 14 residues. Germline CDR1 and CDR2: LNHDA and SQIVND (reference sequence). CDR3 DNA sequence: TGTGCCAGTACAGGGCACTCAAATAATTCACCCCTCCACTTT. Translated: CASTGHSNNSPLHF.

V is TRBV5-4 and J is TRBJ1-1, with 10 nucleotides matching TRBD1. The CDR3 loop spans 14 amino acids. Germline CDR1 and CDR2: SGHNT and YYREEE (reference sequence). J lost 4 bases, V lost 2 bases, and 2 bases had no gene match. The CDR3 nucleotides read TGTGCCAGCAGCTTTGGACAGGGGGGCACTGAAGCTTTCTTT. Its protein is CASSFGQGGTEAFF. Supplemented by reference TRBV5-4 and TRBJ1-1, the full variable domain reads ETGVTQSPTHLIKTRGQQVTLRCSSQSGHNTVSWYQQALGQGPQFIFQYYREEENGRGNFPPRFSGLQFPNYSSELNVNALELDDSALYLCASSFGQGGTEAFFGQGTRLTVV.

The chain has TRBV7-2 and TRBJ1-2; the D gene is possibly TRBD1 (5 bases). Germline V lookup: CDR1 SGHTA, CDR2 FQGNSA. CDR3 length: 13 residues. The ends were cut back, 5 bases at V and 4 bases at J, with 11 bases in the middle. CDR3 in amino acids: CASSKDTLYGYTF. The DNA of the CDR3 is TGTGCCAGCAGCAAGGACACCCTCTATGGCTACACCTTC.

This chain connects TRBV5-4 to TRBJ1-2, with a possible D match to TRBD1 (5 bases). V was cut by 0 bases and J by 8 bases, with 11 bases left in between. This CDR3 spans 13 amino acids. The V gene's germline CDR1 is SGHNT and CDR2 YYREEE (reference sequence). The CDR3 loop reads CASSLVAGKGYTF. For the CDR3, the DNA is TGTGCCAGCAGCTTGGTGGCAGGGAAAGGCTACACCTTC.

The chain uses TRBV9 and TRBJ2-1; 11 nucleotides align to TRBD2. V lost 0 bases to trimming and J lost 8 bases; unmatched junction nucleotides: 13. Germline V gene data show CDR1 as SGDLS and CDR2 as YYNGEE. This CDR3 spans 18 amino acids. The CDR3 reads CASSVAKGGTSGGDEQFF. The CDR3 nucleotides read TGTGCCAGCAGCGTAGCTAAAGGGGGGACTAGCGGAGGGGATGAGCAGTTCTTC.

The CDR3 sequence is CASSLHRGNVDTGELFF. The CDR3, as DNA: TGTGCCAGCAGCTTGCACAGGGGGAATGTGGACACCGGGGAGCTGTTTTTT. The rearrangement joins TRBV5-6 to TRBJ2-2; 8 nucleotides agree with TRBD1. The germline gives CDR1 SGHDT, CDR2 YYEEEE. Losses at the gene ends were 1 base for V and 3 bases for J; bases not matched to a gene: 8. This CDR3 spans 17 amino acids.

The chain couples TRBV5-1 to TRBJ2-7; D may be TRBD1 (5 bases). Germline V gene lookup returns CDR1 SGHRS and CDR2 YFSETQ. The V end lost 0 bases, the J end lost 0 bases, and 13 bases lay between the germline ends. The CDR3 has 16 amino acids. The CDR3: CASSLGGWQGSYEQYF. The DNA for the CDR3 is TGCGCCAGCAGCTTGGGTGGTTGGCAGGGCTCCTACGAGCAGTACTTC.

V gene TRBV4-1 combines with J gene TRBJ1-6; TRBD1 matches at 9 bases. The CDR3 is 15 amino acids. CDR1 is MGHRA and CDR2 is YSYEKL in the germline V gene. Losses at the gene ends were 5 bases for V and 9 bases for J; bases not matched to a gene: 8. The CDR3 coding sequence is TGCGCCAGCAGCGTCCCGGGACAGGGATTTTCACCCCTCCACTTT. Its protein product is CASSVPGQGFSPLHF.

The gene calls are TRBV30 and TRBJ2-7, with TRBD1 matching 8 bases. Germline V CDR1 and CDR2: GTSNPN, SVGIG (reference sequence). This CDR3 spans 14 amino acids. J lost 2 bases, V lost 2 bases, and 5 bases had no gene match. The CDR3 DNA is TGTGCCTGGAGTCTGGGACAGGCCCCCTACGAGCAGTACTTC. Translating it yields CAWSLGQAPYEQYF.

Note on this clone: The junction and the germline gene differ at one end; a read error may be behind it. The CDR3 DNA is TGTGCCAGTAGCCCAGCACGGAAAGGACAGGCGTTATTT. Amino acid sequence: CASSPARKGQALF. The chain joins TRBV19 to TRBJ1-4; 7 bases are shared with TRBD1. The germline V gene encodes CDR1 LNHDA and CDR2 SQIVND (reference sequence). CDR3 length: 13 amino acids.

The chain uses TRBV7-9 and TRBJ1-5; 8 bases line up with TRBD1. J was trimmed by 4 bases and V by 5 bases; bases with no gene match: 7. CDR3 size: 15 residues. Germline-derived CDR1 and CDR2 are SEHNR and FQNEAQ (reference sequence). CDR3 bases: TGTGCCAGCAGCCCAGGGACAGGTCCGAATCAGCCCCAGCATTTT. Protein: CASSPGTGPNQPQHF. The full variable domain, its missing parts supplied by reference TRBV7-9 and TRBJ1-5, is DTGVSQNPRHKITKRGQNVTFRCDPISEHNRLYWYRQTLGQGPEFLTYFQNEAQLEKSRLLSDRFSAERPKGSFSTLEIQRTEQGDSAMYLCASSPGTGPNQPQHFGDGTRLSIL.